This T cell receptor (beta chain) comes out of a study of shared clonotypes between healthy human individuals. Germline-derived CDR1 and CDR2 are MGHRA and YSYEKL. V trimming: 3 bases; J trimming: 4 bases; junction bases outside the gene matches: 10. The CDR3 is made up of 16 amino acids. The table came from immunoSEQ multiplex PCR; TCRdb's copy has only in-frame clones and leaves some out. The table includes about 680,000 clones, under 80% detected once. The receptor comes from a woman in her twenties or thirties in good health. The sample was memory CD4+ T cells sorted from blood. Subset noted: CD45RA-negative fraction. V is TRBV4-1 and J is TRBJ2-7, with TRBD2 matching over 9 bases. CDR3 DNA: TGCGCCAGCAGCCAGGGCGGGAGGGGGAATCGTTACGAGCAGTACTTC. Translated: CASSQGGRGNRYEQYF.